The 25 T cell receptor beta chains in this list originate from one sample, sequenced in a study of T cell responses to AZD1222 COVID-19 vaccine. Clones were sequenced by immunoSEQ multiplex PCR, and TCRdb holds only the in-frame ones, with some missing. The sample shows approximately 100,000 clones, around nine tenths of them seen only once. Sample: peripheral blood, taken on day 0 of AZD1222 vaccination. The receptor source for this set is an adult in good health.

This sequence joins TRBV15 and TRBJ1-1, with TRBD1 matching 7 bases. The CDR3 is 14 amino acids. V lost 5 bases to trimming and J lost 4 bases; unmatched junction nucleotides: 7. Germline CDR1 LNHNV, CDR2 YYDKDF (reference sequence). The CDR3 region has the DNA TGTGCCACCAGCCTCCAACCAGGGGGCACTGAAGCTTTCTTT. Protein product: CATSLQPGGTEAFF. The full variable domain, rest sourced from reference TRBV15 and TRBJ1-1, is DAMVIQNPRYQVTQFGKPVTLSCSQTLNHNVMYWYQQKSSQAPKLLFHYYDKDFNNEADTPDNFQSRRPNTSFCFLDIRSPGLGDTAMYLCATSLQPGGTEAFFGQGTRLTVV.

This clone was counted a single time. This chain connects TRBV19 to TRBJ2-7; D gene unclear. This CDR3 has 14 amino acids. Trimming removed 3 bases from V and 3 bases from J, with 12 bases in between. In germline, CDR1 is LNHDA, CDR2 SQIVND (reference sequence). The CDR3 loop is CASSIKGFDYEQYF. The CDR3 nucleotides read TGTGCCAGTAGTATCAAGGGATTCGACTACGAGCAGTACTTC.

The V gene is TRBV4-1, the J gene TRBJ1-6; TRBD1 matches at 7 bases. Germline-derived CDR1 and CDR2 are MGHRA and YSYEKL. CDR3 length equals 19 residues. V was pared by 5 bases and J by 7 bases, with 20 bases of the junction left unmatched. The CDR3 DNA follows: TGCGCCAGCAGCTACCAAGTATTAGGGGGAAGGGACAGAAATTCACCCCTCCACTTT. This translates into CASSYQVLGGRDRNSPLHF.

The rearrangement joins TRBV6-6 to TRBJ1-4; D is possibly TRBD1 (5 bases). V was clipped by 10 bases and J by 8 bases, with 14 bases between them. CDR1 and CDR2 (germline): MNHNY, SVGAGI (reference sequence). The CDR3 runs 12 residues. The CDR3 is CATRGVREKLFF. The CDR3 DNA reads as TGTGCCACCCGGGGGGTCCGGGAAAAACTGTTTTTT.

DNA of the CDR3: TGTGCCAGCTCAAAGGACAGCTTGAACACTGAAGCTTTCTTT. Amino acids: CASSKDSLNTEAFF. This chain joins TRBV18 and TRBJ1-1; possibly TRBD1 for D (6 bases). This CDR3 has 14 residues. Trimming cost V 5 bases and J 0 bases, with 10 bases left between them. The germline V gene has CDR1 KGHSH and CDR2 LQKENI.

The CDR3 is CASIPGHGTHEQYF. The DNA for the CDR3 is TGTGCCAGCATCCCGGGACACGGGACCCACGAGCAGTACTTC. The chain joins TRBV11-2 to TRBJ2-7, with a weak D call TRBD1 (6 bases). This CDR3 region has 14 residues. V shed 7 bases and J shed 5 bases, with 18 bases lying between them. Germline assignment: CDR1 SGHAT and CDR2 FQNNGV. Filled out from reference TRBV11-2 and TRBJ2-7, the complete variable domain reads EAGVAQSPRYKIIEKRQSVAFWCNPISGHATLYWYQQILGQGPKLLIQFQNNGVVDDSQLPKDRFSAERLKGVDSTLKIQPAKLEDSAVYLCASIPGHGTHEQYFGPGTRLTVT.

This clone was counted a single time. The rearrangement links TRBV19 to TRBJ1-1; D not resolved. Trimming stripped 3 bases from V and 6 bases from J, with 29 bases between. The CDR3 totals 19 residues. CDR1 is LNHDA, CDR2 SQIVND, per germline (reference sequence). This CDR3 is CASSIVTYLKGPGIAEAFF. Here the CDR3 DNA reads TGTGCCAGTAGTATCGTTACCTACCTAAAGGGCCCTGGGATTGCTGAAGCTTTCTTT.

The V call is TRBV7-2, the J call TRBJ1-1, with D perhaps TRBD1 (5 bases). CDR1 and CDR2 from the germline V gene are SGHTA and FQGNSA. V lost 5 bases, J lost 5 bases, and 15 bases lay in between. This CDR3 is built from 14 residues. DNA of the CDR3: TGTGCCAGCAGCCCATTGGGCGGGGGTACTGAAGCTTTCTTT. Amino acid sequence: CASSPLGGGTEAFF.

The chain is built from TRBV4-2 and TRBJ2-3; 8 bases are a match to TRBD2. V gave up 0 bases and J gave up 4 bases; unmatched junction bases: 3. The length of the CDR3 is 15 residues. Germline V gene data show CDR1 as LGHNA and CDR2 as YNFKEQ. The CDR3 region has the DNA TGTGCCAGCAGCCAAGAACGGGGGGGCGCAGATACGCAGTATTTT. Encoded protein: CASSQERGGADTQYF.

The DNA for the CDR3 is TGTGCCAGTAGTATGGGACAGTTCTTTGGAAACACCATATATTTT. Translation gives CASSMGQFFGNTIYF. The genes are TRBV19 and TRBJ1-3; 7 nucleotides line up with TRBD1. Germline V gives CDR1 LNHDA, CDR2 SQIVND (reference sequence). The CDR3 has 15 residues. Trimming took 3 bases from V and 3 from J; bases not matched to a gene: 5. The full variable domain, its missing parts supplied by reference TRBV19 and TRBJ1-3, is DGGITQSPKYLFRKEGQNVTLSCEQNLNHDAMYWYRQDPGQGLRLIYYSQIVNDFQKGDIAEGYSVSREKKESFPLTVTSAQKNPTAFYLCASSMGQFFGNTIYFGEGSWLTVV.

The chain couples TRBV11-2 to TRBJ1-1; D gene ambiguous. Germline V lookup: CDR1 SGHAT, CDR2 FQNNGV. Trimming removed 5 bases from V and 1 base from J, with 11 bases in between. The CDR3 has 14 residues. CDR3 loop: CASSRVRANTEAFF. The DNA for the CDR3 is TGTGCCAGCAGCCGGGTGAGGGCGAACACTGAAGCTTTCTTT.

The CDR3 reads CALDGGLYEQYF. In nucleotides, the CDR3 is TGTGCTTTGGATGGGGGATTATACGAGCAGTACTTC. V gene TRBV30 combines with J gene TRBJ2-7, with D perhaps being TRBD1 or TRBD2 (5 bases each). This CDR3 contains 12 residues. Germline-derived CDR1 and CDR2 are GTSNPN and SVGIG (reference sequence).

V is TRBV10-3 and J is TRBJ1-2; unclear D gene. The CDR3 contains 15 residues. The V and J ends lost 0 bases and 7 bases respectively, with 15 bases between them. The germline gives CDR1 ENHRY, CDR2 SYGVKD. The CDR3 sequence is CAISESTGWVLGYTF. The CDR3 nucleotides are TGTGCCATCAGTGAGTCGACGGGTTGGGTTCTTGGCTACACCTTC.

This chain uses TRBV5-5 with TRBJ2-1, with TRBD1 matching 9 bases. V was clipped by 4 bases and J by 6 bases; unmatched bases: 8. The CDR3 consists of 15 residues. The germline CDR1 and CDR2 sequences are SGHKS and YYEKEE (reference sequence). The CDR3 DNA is TGTGCCAGCAGCACCGGACAGGGGACCCGCAATGAGCAGTTCTTC. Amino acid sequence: CASSTGQGTRNEQFF.

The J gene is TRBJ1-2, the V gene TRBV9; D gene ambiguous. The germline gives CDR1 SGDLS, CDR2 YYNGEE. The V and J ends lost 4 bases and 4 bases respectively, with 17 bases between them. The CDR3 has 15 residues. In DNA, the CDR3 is TGTGCCAGCAGCTCAAGTTTAGCAGCCCTCTATGGCTACACCTTC. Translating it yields CASSSSLAALYGYTF.

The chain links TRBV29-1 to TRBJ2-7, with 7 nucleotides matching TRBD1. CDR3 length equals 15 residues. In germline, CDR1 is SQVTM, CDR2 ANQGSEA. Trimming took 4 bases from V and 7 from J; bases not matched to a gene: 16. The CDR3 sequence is CSVASKATGRGEQYF. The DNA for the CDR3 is TGCAGCGTTGCTTCAAAAGCGACAGGGAGAGGGGAGCAGTACTTC.

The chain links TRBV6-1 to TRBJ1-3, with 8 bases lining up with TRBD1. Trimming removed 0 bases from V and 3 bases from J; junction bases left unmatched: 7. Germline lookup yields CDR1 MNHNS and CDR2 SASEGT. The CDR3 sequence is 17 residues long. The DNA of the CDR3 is TGTGCCAGCAGTGAAGCGGGGCCAGGGGGCGGTGGAAACACCATATATTTT. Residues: CASSEAGPGGGGNTIYF.

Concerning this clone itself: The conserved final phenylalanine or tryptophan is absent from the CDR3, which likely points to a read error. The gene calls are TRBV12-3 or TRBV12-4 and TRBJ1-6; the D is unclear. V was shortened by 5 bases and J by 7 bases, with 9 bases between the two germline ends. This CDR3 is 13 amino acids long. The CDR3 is CASSPSTNSPLHL. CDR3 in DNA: TGTGCCAGCAGTCCCTCCACAAATTCACCCCTCCACCTT.

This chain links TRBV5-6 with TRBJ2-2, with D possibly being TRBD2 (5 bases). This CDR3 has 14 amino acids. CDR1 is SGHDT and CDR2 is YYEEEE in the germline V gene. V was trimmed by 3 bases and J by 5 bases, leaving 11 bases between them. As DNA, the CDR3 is TGTGCCAGCAGCTGGGAAAGGAGGACCGGGGAGCTGTTTTTT. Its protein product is CASSWERRTGELFF.

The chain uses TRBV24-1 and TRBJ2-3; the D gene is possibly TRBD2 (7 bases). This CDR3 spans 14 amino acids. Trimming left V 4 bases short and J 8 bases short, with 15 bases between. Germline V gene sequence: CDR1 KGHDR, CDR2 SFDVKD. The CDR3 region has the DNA TGTGCCACCAGTGACGGGGGGACAAGAGGTACGCAGTATTTT. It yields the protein CATSDGGTRGTQYF.

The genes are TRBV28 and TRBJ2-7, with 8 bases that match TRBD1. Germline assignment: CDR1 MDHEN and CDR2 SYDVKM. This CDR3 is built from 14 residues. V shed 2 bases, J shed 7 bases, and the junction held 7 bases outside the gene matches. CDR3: CASSLMPRGLEQYF. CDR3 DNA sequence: TGTGCCAGCAGTTTAATGCCCAGGGGGCTTGAGCAGTACTTC.

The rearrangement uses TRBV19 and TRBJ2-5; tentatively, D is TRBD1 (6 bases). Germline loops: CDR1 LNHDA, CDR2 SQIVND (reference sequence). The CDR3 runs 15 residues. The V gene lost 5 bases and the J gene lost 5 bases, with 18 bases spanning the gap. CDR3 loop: CASSLPSGGWETQYF. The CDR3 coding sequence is TGTGCCAGTAGTCTCCCTAGTGGGGGCTGGGAGACCCAGTACTTC.

CDR3 region: CASSEDGTPDYTF. The CDR3 nucleotides read TGTGCCAGCAGTGAGGACGGGACACCCGACTACACCTTC. The rearrangement uses TRBV2 and TRBJ1-2, with a weak D call TRBD1 (6 bases). Germline assignment: CDR1 SNHLY and CDR2 FYNNEI. The length of the CDR3 is 13 residues. The V end lost 3 bases, the J end lost 10 bases, and 15 bases lay between the germline ends.

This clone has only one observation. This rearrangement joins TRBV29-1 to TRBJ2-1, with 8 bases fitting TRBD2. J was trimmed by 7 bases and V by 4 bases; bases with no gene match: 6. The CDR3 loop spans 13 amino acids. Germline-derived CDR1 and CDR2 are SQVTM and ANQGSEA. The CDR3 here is CSVVRGGLNEQFF. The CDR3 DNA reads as TGCAGCGTTGTTCGGGGGGGCTTGAATGAGCAGTTCTTC.

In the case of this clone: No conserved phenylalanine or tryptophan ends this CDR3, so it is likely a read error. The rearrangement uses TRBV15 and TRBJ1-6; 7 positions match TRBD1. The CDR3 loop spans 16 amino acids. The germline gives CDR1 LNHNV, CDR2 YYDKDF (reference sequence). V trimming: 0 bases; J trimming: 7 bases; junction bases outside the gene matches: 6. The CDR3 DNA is TGTGCCACCAGCAGAGAGATGACAGGGTGGAATTCACCCCTCCACCTT. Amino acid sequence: CATSREMTGWNSPLHL.